These T cell receptor beta chains were read from a single sample in a study of molecular identifiers for immune sequencing clone quantification. TCRdb re-analysed the PCR reads in MiXCR, keeping a single row per CDR3 protein. The table shows over 300,000 distinct CDR3 sequences, with 24% occurring only once. The sequencing input was naive CD8+ T cells from blood, with Jurkat cell RNA spiked in. Source of these receptors: a human donor in good health. Some libraries in this study had Jurkat cell RNA spiked in. The CDR3 runs from the conserved cysteine through the conserved F or W. D genes are given only for firm matches. The size field is filled for only some rows; it gives once, few, many or a size class.

V gene,D gene,clone size,J gene,CDR3 protein,CDR3 DNA
TRBV11-3,TRBD2,few,TRBJ2-1,CAPGGLNEQFF,TGTGCCCCGGGAGGGTTGAATGAGCAGTTCTTC
TRBV13,NA,many,TRBJ2-3,CASSWWEDRIPDTQYF,TGTGCCAGCAGCTGGTGGGAGGACAGAATTCCAGATACGCAGTATTTT
TRBV5-6,NA,many,TRBJ2-7,CASSPGKGFYEQYF,TGTGCCAGCAGCCCTGGCAAGGGCTTTTACGAGCAGTACTTC
TRBV9,NA,many,TRBJ2-3,CASSAVSLRTDTQYF,TGTGCCAGCAGCGCGGTGTCGTTACGCACAGATACGCAGTATTTT
TRBV10-3,TRBD1,few,TRBJ1-1,CAISEKQGYNTEAFF,TGTGCCATCAGTGAAAAACAGGGGTACAACACTGAAGCTTTCTTT
TRBV9,TRBD2,NA,TRBJ2-2,CASSVSGSGTGGLFF,TGTGCCAGCAGCGTTAGCGGGAGTGGTACCGGGGGGCTGTTTTTT
TRBV7-3,NA,many,TRBJ2-3,CASSPTSRGITGTQYF,TGTGCCAGCAGCCCTACTAGTCGGGGGATCACGGGTACGCAGTATTTT
TRBV7-9,TRBD1,many,TRBJ1-5,CASTGDRGGQPQHF,TGTGCCAGCACGGGGGACAGGGGAGGTCAGCCCCAGCATTTT
TRBV20-1,TRBD2,few,TRBJ2-5,CSATTSGEETQYF,TGCAGTGCAACGACTAGCGGGGAAGAGACCCAGTACTTC
TRBV9,NA,few,TRBJ2-3,CASCPTSGDTQYF,TGTGCCAGCTGCCCTACTTCCGGAGATACGCAGTATTTT
TRBV30,NA,NA,TRBJ2-1,CAWSLSRGNEQFF,TGTGCCTGGAGTCTTAGCAGGGGCAATGAGCAGTTCTTC
TRBV6-5,TRBD1,few,TRBJ2-3,CASSYWTGAGTDTQYF,TGTGCCAGCAGTTACTGGACAGGGGCCGGGACAGATACGCAGTATTTT
TRBV4-1,NA,few,TRBJ2-3,CASSQDLATDTQYF,TGCGCCAGCAGCCAAGATTTAGCAACAGATACGCAGTATTTT
TRBV7-2,NA,many,TRBJ1-4,CASSLPGSNEKLFF,TGTGCCAGCAGCCTACCAGGTTCTAATGAAAAACTGTTTTTT
TRBV12-3/TRBV12-4,NA,many,TRBJ2-1,CASSLGGIEQFF,TGTGCCAGCAGTTTGGGCGGGATTGAGCAGTTCTTC
TRBV6-2/TRBV6-3,NA,NA,TRBJ2-7,CASSYGPGNSYEQYF,TGTGCCAGCAGTTACGGCCCAGGTAACTCCTACGAGCAGTACTTC
TRBV4-3,NA,few,TRBJ2-7,CASSQDSRSYEQYF,TGCGCCAGCAGCCAAGACTCCAGGTCCTACGAGCAGTACTTC
TRBV30,NA,few,TRBJ1-5,CAWTATHSNQPQHF,TGTGCCTGGACAGCCACGCATAGCAATCAGCCCCAGCATTTT
TRBV2,NA,many,TRBJ1-6,CASSARGGNSPLHF,TGTGCCAGCAGTGCCCGGGGTGGTAATTCACCCCTCCACTTT